This T cell receptor (beta chain) is drawn from a study of blood T cell repertoires in COVID-19. The germline CDR1 and CDR2 sequences are LNHDA and SQIVND (reference sequence). This CDR3 spans 14 amino acids. V gave up 7 bases and J gave up 5 bases; unmatched junction bases: 10. Repertoires were generated with immunoSEQ multiplex PCR, while TCRdb's copy carries only in-frame clones and drops some. The data hold about 150,000 clones, with roughly three quarters observed a single time. This chain joins TRBV19 and TRBJ1-2, with 7 bases matching TRBD1. This clonotype originated in a woman in her sixties or seventies with COVID-19, enrolled during active disease. The sample taken for sequencing was peripheral blood. CDR3 DNA: TGTGCCAGTACCCGAGACAGGGAAGGATATGGCTACACCTTC. Translating gives CASTRDREGYGYTF.